Below are 32 T cell receptor beta chains sequenced from a single sample in a study of blood T cell repertoires in COVID-19. Data came from immunoSEQ multiplex PCR; TCRdb stores just in-frame clones and leaves some out. The profile shows around 470,000 clones, 90% of them singletons. Source material: PBMCs or T cells enriched from blood (not recorded which). These receptors were obtained from a man younger than 30 who had recovered from COVID-19.

The rearrangement joins TRBV24-1 to TRBJ2-2; 10 bases map to TRBD1. CDR3 length: 16 residues. J lost 5 bases, V lost 3 bases, and 5 bases had no gene match. Germline-derived CDR1 and CDR2 are KGHDR and SFDVKD. CDR3 region: CATSDGTGDRTGELFF. The CDR3 DNA sequence: TGTGCCACCAGTGATGGGACAGGGGATCGGACCGGGGAGCTGTTTTTT.

The V gene is TRBV5-6, the J gene TRBJ2-7, with D maybe TRBD2 (5 bases). The CDR3 covers 15 residues. The germline gives CDR1 SGHDT, CDR2 YYEEEE. V lost 1 base and J lost 3, with 14 bases in between. CDR3 amino acids: CASSLTGGLGYEQYF. CDR3 coding DNA: TGTGCCAGCAGCTTGACTGGCGGGCTTGGCTACGAGCAGTACTTC.

Concerning this clone itself: This sample also contains other DNA sequences that code for the same CDR3. The chain links TRBV6-5 to TRBJ1-6; TRBD1 matches at 8 bases. The CDR3 spans 15 residues. The germline gives CDR1 MNHEY, CDR2 SVGAGI. With V trimmed by 0 bases and J by 9 bases, 4 bases remained unmatched. CDR3 in DNA: TGTGCCAGCAGTTACTCTCGACAGGGGTCTTCACCCCTCCACTTT. As protein: CASSYSRQGSSPLHF.

V gene TRBV7-9 combines with J gene TRBJ2-7; 9 bases line up with TRBD2. Trimming took 10 bases from V and 5 from J; bases not matched to a gene: 9. This CDR3 region has 13 residues. Germline CDR1 reads SEHNR; CDR2 reads FQNEAQ (reference sequence). The CDR3 is CATAGGGSDEQYF. CDR3 DNA: TGTGCCACTGCGGGAGGGGGTTCGGACGAGCAGTACTTC.

This rearrangement joins TRBV30 to TRBJ1-1; 12 nucleotides agree with TRBD1. The CDR3 covers 14 residues. Germline-derived CDR1 and CDR2 are GTSNPN and SVGIG (reference sequence). V lost 2 bases, J lost 7 bases, and 5 bases stayed unmatched. Written as DNA, the CDR3 is TGTGCCTGGAGTCCGGGACAGGGGGCTAATGAAGCTTTCTTT. Translating it yields CAWSPGQGANEAFF.

The V call is TRBV9, the J call TRBJ1-4; D possibly corresponds to TRBD1 (6 bases). Trimming pared 3 bases from V and 3 bases from J, leaving 15 bases between. Germline lookup yields CDR1 SGDLS and CDR2 YYNGEE. The CDR3 length is 16 residues. The CDR3 sequence is CASSGSSAGANEKLFF. The DNA of the CDR3 is TGTGCCAGCAGCGGTAGCAGCGCAGGGGCTAATGAAAAACTGTTTTTT.

The chain employs TRBV15 and TRBJ2-7; TRBD2 matches at 8 bases. CDR1 LNHNV and CDR2 YYDKDF come from the germline V gene (reference sequence). CDR3 length: 16 residues. V lost 0 bases, J lost 5 bases, and 9 bases stayed unmatched. CDR3 amino acids: CATSRDAERELDEQYF. The CDR3, as DNA: TGTGCCACCAGCAGAGATGCGGAGCGGGAGCTTGACGAGCAGTACTTC. The entire variable domain, with the rest obtained from reference TRBV15 and TRBJ2-7, is as follows: DAMVIQNPRYQVTQFGKPVTLSCSQTLNHNVMYWYQQKSSQAPKLLFHYYDKDFNNEADTPDNFQSRRPNTSFCFLDIRSPGLGDTAMYLCATSRDAERELDEQYFGPGTRLTVT.

This clone was counted only a few times. This chain links TRBV3-1 (or the pseudogene TRBV3-2) with TRBJ2-7, with D perhaps TRBD2 (5 bases). The CDR3 extends over 15 amino acids. Trimming cost V 0 bases and J 3 bases, with 12 bases left between them. Germline V CDR1 and CDR2: LGHDT, YNNKEL (reference sequence). In nucleotides, the CDR3 is TGTGCCAGCAGCCAAGACAGGCTAGCCTTCTACGAGCAGTACTTC. The encoded protein is CASSQDRLAFYEQYF.

The chain links TRBV7-9 to TRBJ1-6, with D unresolved. V lost 5 bases, J lost 0 bases, and 17 bases lay in between. The CDR3 spans 18 residues. Looked up from germline, CDR1 is SEHNR and CDR2 is FQNEAQ (reference sequence). The CDR3 DNA reads as TGTGCCAGCAGCCTCGGGTCCCCACCAACCTCCTATAATTCACCCCTCCACTTT. It codes for CASSLGSPPTSYNSPLHF.

V is TRBV5-1 and J is TRBJ1-3; D unresolved. The germline gives CDR1 SGHRS, CDR2 YFSETQ. V shed 1 base and J shed 2 bases, with 10 bases lying between them. CDR3 length equals 15 residues. The CDR3 spells CASSLMSRAGNTIYF. Here the CDR3 DNA reads TGCGCCAGCAGCTTGATGAGTCGAGCTGGAAACACCATATATTTT.

This chain uses TRBV2 with TRBJ1-5, with 7 bases fitting TRBD1. The CDR3 contains 17 residues. Germline values: CDR1 SNHLY, CDR2 FYNNEI. J was trimmed by 3 bases and V by 3 bases; bases with no gene match: 11. CDR3 amino acids: CASSDPIGQAVNQPQHF. In DNA form, the CDR3 reads TGTGCCAGCAGTGATCCGATCGGACAGGCCGTCAATCAGCCCCAGCATTTT.

The V and J genes are TRBV7-9 and TRBJ1-1, with TRBD1 identical over 12 bases. This CDR3 is built from 15 residues. Germline V lookup: CDR1 SEHNR, CDR2 FQNEAQ (reference sequence). V lost 5 bases to trimming and J lost 10 bases; unmatched junction nucleotides: 11. CDR3 amino acids: CASSEDGTGGEGAFF. The CDR3 DNA is TGTGCCAGCAGCGAAGACGGGACAGGGGGCGAAGGAGCTTTCTTT.

This clone has just one count. The chain combines TRBV28 with TRBJ2-7, with a weak D call TRBD1 (5 bases). The V gene lost 3 bases and the J gene lost 7 bases, with 19 bases spanning the gap. Looked up from germline, CDR1 is MDHEN and CDR2 is SYDVKM. This CDR3 has 15 amino acids. The CDR3 bases are TGTGCCAGCAGTTTGTCCCCAGGGATACCTAAAGAGCAGTACTTC. It yields the protein CASSLSPGIPKEQYF. The whole variable domain, remainder taken from reference TRBV28 and TRBJ2-7, is DVKVTQSSRYLVKRTGEKVFLECVQDMDHENMFWYRQDPGLGLRLIYFSYDVKMKEKGDIPEGYSVSREKKERFSLILESASTNQTSMYLCASSLSPGIPKEQYFGPGTRLTVT.

J is TRBJ2-1 and V is TRBV5-6; 7 nucleotides match TRBD1. Germline CDR1 is SGHDT and CDR2 is YYEEEE. The CDR3 contains 16 residues. V shed 0 bases and J 0 bases; nucleotides not matched to a gene: 3. CDR3 loop: CASSLVGQSSYNEQFF. CDR3 nucleotide sequence: TGTGCCAGCAGCTTGGTGGGACAGAGCTCCTACAATGAGCAGTTCTTC. The full variable domain, completed using reference TRBV5-6 and TRBJ2-1, is DAGVTQSPTHLIKTRGQQVTLRCSPKSGHDTVSWYQQALGQGPQFIFQYYEEEERQRGNFPDRFSGHQFPNYSSELNVNALLLGDSALYLCASSLVGQSSYNEQFFGPGTRLTVL.

This clone was picked up one time. This sequence joins TRBV19 and TRBJ1-3; D not resolved. The CDR3 sequence is 15 residues long. V was shortened by 1 base and J by 8 bases, with 15 bases between the two germline ends. The germline CDR1 and CDR2 sequences are LNHDA and SQIVND (reference sequence). The chain's CDR3 is CASSIGGAPLDTIYF. As DNA, the CDR3 is TGTGCCAGTAGTATAGGGGGAGCGCCGCTCGACACCATATATTTT. Filled out from reference TRBV19 and TRBJ1-3, the complete variable domain reads DGGITQSPKYLFRKEGQNVTLSCEQNLNHDAMYWYRQDPGQGLRLIYYSQIVNDFQKGDIAEGYSVSREKKESFPLTVTSAQKNPTAFYLCASSIGGAPLDTIYFGEGSWLTVV.

V gene TRBV5-1 combines with J gene TRBJ2-6; D is perhaps TRBD1 (5 bases). Germline V gives CDR1 SGHRS, CDR2 YFSETQ. V lost 0 bases and J lost 2, with 12 bases in between. The CDR3 length is 17 residues. Here the CDR3 reads CASSLGAGSPGANVLTF. CDR3 nucleotides: TGCGCCAGCAGCTTGGGCGCAGGGTCTCCTGGGGCCAACGTCCTGACTTTC.

The chain recombines TRBV11-3 with TRBJ1-1, with TRBD1 as a possible D gene (6 bases). CDR1 and CDR2 (germline): SGHNT, YENEEA. The CDR3 runs 15 residues. Deletions cut 2 bases from V and 6 bases from J, with 16 bases between. In nucleotides, the CDR3 is TGTGCCAGCAGCTTATCGAGAGGGGGAATCGCTGAAGCTTTCTTT. Its translation is CASSLSRGGIAEAFF. The entire variable domain, with the rest obtained from reference TRBV11-3 and TRBJ1-1, is as follows: EAGVVQSPRYKIIEKKQPVAFWCNPISGHNTLYWYLQNLGQGPELLIRYENEEAVDDSQLPKDRFSAERLKGVDSTLKIQPAELGDSAVYLCASSLSRGGIAEAFFGQGTRLTVV.

J is TRBJ1-1 and V is TRBV7-9; TRBD1 might be the D (5 bases). This CDR3 is 14 amino acids long. Per germline, CDR1 SEHNR and CDR2 FQNEAQ (reference sequence). V was clipped by 3 bases and J by 5 bases, with 13 bases between them. In DNA form, the CDR3 reads TGTGCCAGCAGCTTCCCCCAGGGTTTGACTGAAGCTTTCTTT. This translates into CASSFPQGLTEAFF.

The chain uses TRBV5-6 and TRBJ2-7; D uncertain. This CDR3 contains 14 residues. CDR1 SGHDT and CDR2 YYEEEE come from the germline V gene. The V gene lost 0 bases and the J gene lost 5 bases, with 12 bases spanning the gap. CDR3 nucleotides: TGTGCCAGCAGCTTGGGAGGCCCTCTGGACGAGCAGTACTTC. It encodes CASSLGGPLDEQYF. The variable domain in full, completed from reference TRBV5-6 and TRBJ2-7, reads DAGVTQSPTHLIKTRGQQVTLRCSPKSGHDTVSWYQQALGQGPQFIFQYYEEEERQRGNFPDRFSGHQFPNYSSELNVNALLLGDSALYLCASSLGGPLDEQYFGPGTRLTVT.

This sequence joins TRBV19 and TRBJ2-2, with 9 bases lining up with TRBD1. This CDR3 is built from 15 residues. CDR1 is LNHDA and CDR2 is SQIVND in the germline V gene (reference sequence). V was clipped by 7 bases and J by 4 bases; unmatched bases: 7. The CDR3 spells CASTVGQGRTGELFF. DNA for the CDR3: TGTGCCAGTACTGTCGGACAGGGGCGCACCGGGGAGCTGTTTTTT.

The V gene is TRBV27, the J gene TRBJ2-1; D may be TRBD2 (5 bases). CDR1 and CDR2 (germline): MNHEY, SMNVEV (reference sequence). V dropped 8 bases and J dropped 4 bases, with 12 bases sitting between them. This CDR3 contains 13 residues. The CDR3 loop is CASRLGLYNEQFF. The CDR3 DNA reads as TGTGCCAGCCGGCTAGGACTGTACAATGAGCAGTTCTTC.

This sequence joins TRBV7-8 and TRBJ1-6, with a tentative D call TRBD1 (6 bases). V lost 5 bases to trimming and J lost 7 bases, with 15 bases between them. The CDR3 sequence is 15 residues long. CDR1 is SGHVS, CDR2 FQNEAQ, per germline. This CDR3 is CASSASGTKNSPLHF. CDR3 in DNA: TGTGCCAGCAGCGCGTCCGGGACAAAGAATTCACCCCTCCACTTT.

This clone was picked up one time. The rearrangement links TRBV6-5 to TRBJ2-5, with TRBD1 identical over 10 bases. CDR1 and CDR2 from the germline V gene are MNHEY and SVGAGI. V shed 4 bases, J shed 4 bases, and the junction held 3 bases outside the gene matches. The CDR3 covers 14 residues. The CDR3 coding sequence is TGTGCCAGCAGTTTCGGACAGGGGGTAGAGACCCAGTACTTC. Translating it yields CASSFGQGVETQYF.

The J gene is TRBJ2-7, the V gene TRBV30; a possible D gene is TRBD2 (5 bases). Germline-derived CDR1 and CDR2 are GTSNPN and SVGIG (reference sequence). V was trimmed by 6 bases and J by 3 bases, leaving 9 bases between them. The CDR3 extends over 11 amino acids. The CDR3 is CACSRDYEQYF. CDR3 DNA: TGTGCCTGTAGCCGGGACTACGAGCAGTACTTC.

This chain joins TRBV7-3 and TRBJ1-1; 9 nucleotides line up with TRBD1. The CDR3 consists of 15 residues. Per germline, CDR1 SGHTA and CDR2 FQGTGA. The V and J ends lost 5 bases and 1 base, in that order; junction bases with no gene match: 5. The CDR3 is CASSLQTGGNTEAFF. The CDR3 region has the DNA TGTGCCAGCAGCCTTCAGACAGGGGGGAACACTGAAGCTTTCTTT.

This clone is a singleton in its sample. CDR3 sequence: CASSEGTFNEQYF. Here the CDR3 DNA reads TGCGCCAGCAGTGAAGGGACATTCAACGAGCAGTACTTC. The genes are TRBV10-1 and TRBJ2-7; tentative D call: TRBD1 (6 bases). Between the trimmed V and J ends, which lost 3 bases and 5 bases, there was a span of 11 bases. This CDR3 has 13 amino acids. Germline V gene data show CDR1 as WNHNN and CDR2 as SYGVQD (reference sequence).

The genes are TRBV30 and TRBJ2-1, with D perhaps matching TRBD2 (7 bases). Per germline, CDR1 GTSNPN and CDR2 SVGIG (reference sequence). There are 13 residues in the CDR3. V lost 4 bases and J 8 bases, leaving 15 bases between the germline ends. CDR3 bases: TGTGCCTGGACTAAGGGGGGGGGACATGAGCAGTTCTTC. It encodes CAWTKGGGHEQFF.

This chain uses TRBV29-1 with TRBJ1-1; tentative D call: TRBD1 (6 bases). This CDR3 region has 11 residues. Germline V lookup: CDR1 SQVTM, CDR2 ANQGSEA. DNA of the CDR3: TGCACCGGGACACTCAACACTGAAGCTTTCTTT. It encodes CTGTLNTEAFF.

The V gene is TRBV28, the J gene TRBJ1-2; the match to TRBD1 covers 8 bases. V was clipped by 7 bases and J by 7 bases; unmatched bases: 11. This CDR3 is 14 amino acids long. Germline V CDR1 and CDR2: MDHEN, SYDVKM. The CDR3 nucleotides are TGTGCCAGCACCCTGACCAGGGGGCCGATTGGCTACACCTTC. Translation: CASTLTRGPIGYTF.

The chain carries TRBV4-1 and TRBJ1-1; D uncertain. The CDR3 consists of 14 residues. Germline lookup yields CDR1 MGHRA and CDR2 YSYEKL. Trimming took off 0 bases at V and 4 bases at J, with 9 bases between the two ends. CDR3 protein: CASSQDPVATEAFF. For the CDR3, the DNA is TGCGCCAGCAGCCAAGATCCAGTTGCCACTGAAGCTTTCTTT.

This clone was recorded only once. The genes are TRBV4-1 and TRBJ2-7, with 7 bases fitting TRBD2. With V trimmed by 1 base and J by 3 bases, 6 bases remained unmatched. This CDR3 has 15 residues. CDR1 is MGHRA, CDR2 YSYEKL, per germline. The CDR3 DNA sequence: TGCGCCAGCAGCCAAGGACGGACTAGTGGCTACGAGCAGTACTTC. Translation: CASSQGRTSGYEQYF.

The chain combines TRBV29-1 with TRBJ2-3, with 7 bases matching TRBD2. The germline gives CDR1 SQVTM, CDR2 ANQGSEA. The V segment lost 4 bases and the J segment 1 base; nucleotides outside the gene matches: 5. The CDR3 length is 14 residues. The CDR3 spells CSVVGLAGTDTQYF. Written as DNA, the CDR3 is TGCAGCGTTGTAGGGCTAGCGGGCACAGATACGCAGTATTTT.